Sequencing of this TCR beta chain was carried out in a study of T cell responses to AZD1222 COVID-19 vaccine. Germline V gene lookup returns CDR1 SEHNR and CDR2 FQNEAQ (reference sequence). The CDR3 is 11 amino acids. V gave up 10 bases and J gave up 6 bases; unmatched junction bases: 6. TCRdb's table, derived via immunoSEQ multiplex PCR, lists solely in-frame clones and lacks some. Among 100,000 or so clones listed, nearly 90% were seen once. Details on this clone: Its antigen is undetermined.

Whole-study results and caveats: Donors were largely white British and mainly female; clonal diversity was possibly underestimated.

The chain couples TRBV7-9 to TRBJ2-7; 7 bases line up with TRBD2. The receptor was isolated from an adult who received the AZD1222 COVID-19 vaccine. The input for sequencing was peripheral blood, taken 28 days after the second AZD1222 dose. The CDR3 DNA reads TGTGCCATTGGAGCGGGAATCGAGCAGTACTTC. Encoded protein: CAIGAGIEQYF.